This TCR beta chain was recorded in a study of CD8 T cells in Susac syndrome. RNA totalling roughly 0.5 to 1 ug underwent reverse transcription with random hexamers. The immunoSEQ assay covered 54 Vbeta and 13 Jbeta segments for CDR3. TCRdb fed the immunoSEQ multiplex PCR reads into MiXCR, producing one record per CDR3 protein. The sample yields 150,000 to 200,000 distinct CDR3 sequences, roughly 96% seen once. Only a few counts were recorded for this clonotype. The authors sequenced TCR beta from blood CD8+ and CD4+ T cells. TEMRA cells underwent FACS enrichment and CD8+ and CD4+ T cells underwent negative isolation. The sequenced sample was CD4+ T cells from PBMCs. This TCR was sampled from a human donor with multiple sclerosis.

Here the CDR3 DNA reads TGTGCCAGCAGCCGCGGTTCCACTGAAGCTTTCTTT. This sequence encodes CASSRGSTEAFF. V is TRBV3-1 and J is TRBJ1-1; D ambiguous. Germline CDR1 LGHDT, CDR2 YNNKEL (reference sequence). Deletions cut 4 bases from V and 4 bases from J, with 7 bases between. The length of the CDR3 is 12 residues.